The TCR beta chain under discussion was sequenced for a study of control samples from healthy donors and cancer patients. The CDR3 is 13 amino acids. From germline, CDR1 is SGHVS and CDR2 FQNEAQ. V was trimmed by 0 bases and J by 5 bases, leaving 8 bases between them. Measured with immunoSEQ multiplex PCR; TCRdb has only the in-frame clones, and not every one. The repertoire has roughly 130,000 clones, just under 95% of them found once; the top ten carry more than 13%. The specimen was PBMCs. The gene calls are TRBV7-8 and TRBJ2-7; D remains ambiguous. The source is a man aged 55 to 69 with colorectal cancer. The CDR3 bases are TGTGCCAGCAGCTTAGCACGGCAGAACGAGCAGTACTTC. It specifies CASSLARQNEQYF.